The next 14 T cell receptor beta chains were all read from a single sample in a study of identical twins. TCRdb itself ran the 5' RACE reads through MiXCR, one entry per CDR3 protein. The sample lists around 480,000 distinct CDR3 sequences, over 12% occurring once. The data were also submitted as part of a second study, on yellow fever vaccine responses in identical twins.

The sequenced sample was CD4+ T cells sorted from blood. All receptors come from a woman younger than 35 in good health.

This clonotype was seen a handful of times. The chain couples TRBV7-2 to TRBJ2-2, with 9 bases matching TRBD2. This CDR3 has 17 residues. V lost 7 bases and J lost 7; bases outside the gene matches: 16. Germline V gene lookup returns CDR1 SGHTA and CDR2 FQGNSA. The CDR3 DNA sequence: TGTGCCAGCAACCCCCGGGGGCTAGCGGGAACGTTCGGGGAGCTGTTTTTT. It specifies CASNPRGLAGTFGELFF.

This clonotype came up many times. The chain carries TRBV4-3 and TRBJ2-1; 8 bases fit TRBD2. Germline CDR1 and CDR2: LGHNA and YSLEER. V trimming: 0 bases; J trimming: 0 bases; junction bases outside the gene matches: 10. The CDR3 length is 19 residues. CDR3: CASSQDLVGGGSSYNEQFF. The CDR3 bases are TGCGCCAGCAGCCAAGATCTAGTCGGCGGGGGGAGCTCCTACAATGAGCAGTTCTTC.

This clonotype was detected only a few times. CDR3 protein: CASSGLQGDQPQHF. The DNA of the CDR3 is TGTGCCAGCAGTGGGTTACAGGGCGATCAGCCCCAGCATTTT. V gene TRBV2 combines with J gene TRBJ1-5; a weak D match, TRBD1 (6 bases). V was shortened by 4 bases and J by 5 bases, with 12 bases between the two germline ends. Germline CDR1 and CDR2: SNHLY and FYNNEI. This CDR3 is 14 amino acids long.

This clonotype was found a few times. The V gene is TRBV6-1, the J gene TRBJ2-2; maybe TRBD2 (7 bases). The CDR3 length is 15 residues. The V gene's germline CDR1 is MNHNS and CDR2 SASEGT. V was shortened by 10 bases and J by 3 bases, with 18 bases between the two germline ends. CDR3 in amino acids: CATSRGGRDTGELFF. In DNA form, the CDR3 reads TGTGCCACCTCAAGGGGGGGCAGAGACACCGGGGAGCTGTTTTTT.

The V and J genes are TRBV20-1 and TRBJ2-3; D is uncertain. The V end lost 4 bases, the J end lost 1 base, and 9 bases lay between the germline ends. Germline V gene sequence: CDR1 DFQATT, CDR2 SNEGSKA (reference sequence). The CDR3 covers 13 residues. The CDR3 sequence is CSATDLGTDTQYF. In nucleotides, the CDR3 is TGCAGTGCTACGGACCTTGGCACAGATACGCAGTATTTT.

V usage is TRBV19 and J usage is TRBJ2-1; 11 positions agree with TRBD1. The CDR3 spans 17 residues. Germline values: CDR1 LNHDA, CDR2 SQIVND (reference sequence). Trimming removed 6 bases from V and 0 bases from J; junction bases left unmatched: 7. Written as DNA, the CDR3 is TGTGCCAGTAGGAGCCGGGACAGGGGGAGCTCCTACAATGAGCAGTTCTTC. Amino acid sequence: CASRSRDRGSSYNEQFF.

Only a few counts were recorded for this clonotype. The chain couples TRBV7-3 to TRBJ1-1; maybe TRBD1 (5 bases). The CDR3 spans 15 residues. Trimming took 2 bases from V and 0 from J, leaving 10 bases between them. Per the germline V gene, CDR1 is SGHTA and CDR2 is FQGTGA. The CDR3 loop is CASSLQGGMNTEAFF. The CDR3, as DNA: TGTGCCAGCAGCTTACAGGGAGGGATGAACACTGAAGCTTTCTTT.

This clonotype was seen a few times. This rearrangement joins TRBV5-1 to TRBJ1-1; the D is unclear. The CDR3 covers 14 residues. Trimming removed 5 bases from V and 1 base from J, with 12 bases in between. CDR1 SGHRS and CDR2 YFSETQ come from the germline V gene. In DNA, the CDR3 is TGCGCCAGCAGAAAGGGTTCGGGGAACACTGAAGCTTTCTTT. This translates into CASRKGSGNTEAFF. Supplemented by reference TRBV5-1 and TRBJ1-1, the full variable domain reads KAGVTQTPRYLIKTRGQQVTLSCSPISGHRSVSWYQQTPGQGLQFLFEYFSETQRNKGNFPGRFSGRQFSNSRSEMNVSTLELGDSALYLCASRKGSGNTEAFFGQGTRLTVV.

A few counts support this clonotype. V and J are TRBV7-6 and TRBJ2-1; 10 bases are a match to TRBD2. Per the germline V gene, CDR1 is SGHVS and CDR2 is FNYEAQ. This CDR3 has 15 residues. The trim removed 10 bases at V and 0 bases at J, leaving 6 bases unmatched. The DNA of the CDR3 is TGTGCCACCACGAAGCGGGGGGGCTCCTACAATGAGCAGTTCTTC. Translated: CATTKRGGSYNEQFF.

The chain carries TRBV29-1 and TRBJ2-5, with no clear D. The CDR3 is 11 residues long. The germline CDR1 and CDR2 sequences are SQVTM and ANQGSEA. V lost 4 bases to trimming and J lost 1 base, with 4 bases between them. The CDR3 loop reads CSVVSQETQYF. In nucleotides, the CDR3 is TGCAGCGTTGTCAGCCAAGAGACCCAGTACTTC.

This clonotype has a count of ten or more. V and J are TRBV5-1 and TRBJ2-3; the match to TRBD2 covers 8 bases. The CDR3 loop spans 16 amino acids. V lost 4 bases, J lost 2 bases, and 9 bases stayed unmatched. Germline V gene data show CDR1 as SGHRS and CDR2 as YFSETQ. The CDR3 reads CASSPRAGGVTDTQYF. The CDR3 coding sequence is TGCGCCAGCAGCCCCCGGGCGGGGGGCGTCACAGATACGCAGTATTTT.

This clonotype was detected many times. The chain links TRBV6-5 to TRBJ2-1, with a tentative D call TRBD1 (6 bases). Per the germline V gene, CDR1 is MNHEY and CDR2 is SVGAGI. The CDR3 covers 18 residues. V lost 2 bases and J lost 4, with 21 bases in between. CDR3 residues: CASSYGRTGARGYNEQFF. Written as DNA, the CDR3 is TGTGCCAGCAGTTACGGGCGTACGGGCGCGAGGGGGTACAATGAGCAGTTCTTC.

This clonotype was detected ten times or more. The rearrangement links TRBV5-1 to TRBJ2-7, with no clear D. This CDR3 region has 14 residues. Germline loops: CDR1 SGHRS, CDR2 YFSETQ. Trimming stripped 3 bases from V and 3 bases from J, with 13 bases between. The CDR3 coding sequence is TGCGCCAGCAGCTGGGGTATACACTACTACGAGCAGTACTTC. Protein: CASSWGIHYYEQYF. The variable domain in full, with the rest retrieved from reference TRBV5-1 and TRBJ2-7, is KAGVTQTPRYLIKTRGQQVTLSCSPISGHRSVSWYQQTPGQGLQFLFEYFSETQRNKGNFPGRFSGRQFSNSRSEMNVSTLELGDSALYLCASSWGIHYYEQYFGPGTRLTVT.

This clonotype was seen repeatedly, ten times or more. The chain recombines TRBV5-1 with TRBJ2-7; 10 bases are shared with TRBD2. The CDR3 has 14 residues. Germline-derived CDR1 and CDR2 are SGHRS and YFSETQ. Losses at the gene ends were 4 bases for V and 3 bases for J; bases not matched to a gene: 4. DNA of the CDR3: TGCGCCAGCAGCCCGGCTAGCGGGGGCTACGAGCAGTACTTC. This translates into CASSPASGGYEQYF.